This TCR beta chain was retrieved from a study of cytomegalovirus exposure and HLA in healthy donors. Repertoires were generated with immunoSEQ multiplex PCR, while TCRdb's copy carries only in-frame clones and drops some. This sample carries 110,000 to 150,000 clones, 90% to 95% of them seen once, and the ten largest clones take approximately 0.7%. This CDR3 has 15 amino acids. The germline gives CDR1 MNHNY, CDR2 SVGAGI (reference sequence). The V gene end was trimmed by 8 bases and the J gene end by 0 bases; junction bases not matched to a gene: 8. Specimen: PBMCs. The chain uses TRBV6-6 and TRBJ2-5; TRBD2 matches at 8 bases. This receptor was obtained from a man aged 18 to 29 in good health and CMV-seronegative. CDR3 in amino acids: CASLRASGYQETQYF. CDR3 sequence (DNA): TGTGCCAGCCTCCGGGCTAGCGGGTACCAAGAGACCCAGTACTTC.